The entry below gives a single TCR beta chain sequence along with its context. This specimen belongs to a study of blood T cell repertoires in COVID-19. Study background: In each case, the material was cDNA or gDNA derived from T cells, B-cell-depleted T cells, or PBMCs.

Study processing details: How many nucleated cells were present was estimated from reference gene primer amplification. The method was immunoSEQ multiplex PCR; TCRdb's version includes in-frame clones alone and lacks a portion of them. V and J calls and clone size come straight from that table; D and trimming were deduced from the DNA. This sample yields approximately 250,000 clones, of which 75% to 90% are seen a single time; approximately 4.2% belongs to the top ten. Participants spanned ages about 18 to 100 years and resided in 20 to 30 US areas. Cohort 3 recovered donors had two negative PCRs, clearance, or symptom resolution. Sequencing was done on a sample of PBMCs or T cells enriched from blood (not recorded which). This receptor was obtained from a woman aged 30 to 39 who had recovered from COVID-19.

CDR3 region: CASSLVERDLGDTQYF. Written as DNA, the CDR3 is TGTGCCAGCAGCTTAGTGGAGCGGGATCTGGGAGATACGCAGTATTTT. J is TRBJ2-3 and V is TRBV7-2, with 7 bases fitting TRBD2. The CDR3 is made up of 16 amino acids. J gave up 5 bases and V 1 base, and 9 bases lay outside the gene matches. The germline V gene has CDR1 SGHTA and CDR2 FQGNSA. Together with reference TRBV7-2 and TRBJ2-3, the CDR3 gives the full variable domain: GAGVSQSPSNKVTEKGKDVELRCDPISGHTALYWYRQSLGQGLEFLIYFQGNSAPDKSGLPSDRFSAERTGGSVSTLTIQRTQQEDSAVYLCASSLVERDLGDTQYFGPGTRLTVL.